The clone carrying this T cell receptor (beta chain) came up many times. One end of the junction varies from germline; a read error may be responsible. The entire patient cohort was treatment-naive prior to thyroid surgery. The sample belongs to a study of metastatic and nonmetastatic thyroid tumors. As for the study in general: Thyroid patients, malignant and benign, had repertoires compared across blood and tumor or nodule tissue.

TCRdb reanalyzed the PCR reads via MiXCR. This table holds approximately 16,000 clones, 13% found once. The specimen sequenced was blood. The sequence was collected from a female donor with papillary thyroid cancer or a benign thyroid nodule (not recorded which). Some clones in this sample may be carry-over from other donors' samples.

The CDR3 region is CASRSTAQGRGNF. In DNA form, the CDR3 reads TGTGCCAGCAGATCCACCGCGCAGGGAAGGGGGAACTTC. V usage is TRBV6-2 or TRBV6-3 and J usage is TRBJ2-5; D is perhaps TRBD1 (6 bases). This CDR3 comprises 13 residues. Germline V gene lookup returns CDR1 MNHEY and CDR2 SVGEGT.